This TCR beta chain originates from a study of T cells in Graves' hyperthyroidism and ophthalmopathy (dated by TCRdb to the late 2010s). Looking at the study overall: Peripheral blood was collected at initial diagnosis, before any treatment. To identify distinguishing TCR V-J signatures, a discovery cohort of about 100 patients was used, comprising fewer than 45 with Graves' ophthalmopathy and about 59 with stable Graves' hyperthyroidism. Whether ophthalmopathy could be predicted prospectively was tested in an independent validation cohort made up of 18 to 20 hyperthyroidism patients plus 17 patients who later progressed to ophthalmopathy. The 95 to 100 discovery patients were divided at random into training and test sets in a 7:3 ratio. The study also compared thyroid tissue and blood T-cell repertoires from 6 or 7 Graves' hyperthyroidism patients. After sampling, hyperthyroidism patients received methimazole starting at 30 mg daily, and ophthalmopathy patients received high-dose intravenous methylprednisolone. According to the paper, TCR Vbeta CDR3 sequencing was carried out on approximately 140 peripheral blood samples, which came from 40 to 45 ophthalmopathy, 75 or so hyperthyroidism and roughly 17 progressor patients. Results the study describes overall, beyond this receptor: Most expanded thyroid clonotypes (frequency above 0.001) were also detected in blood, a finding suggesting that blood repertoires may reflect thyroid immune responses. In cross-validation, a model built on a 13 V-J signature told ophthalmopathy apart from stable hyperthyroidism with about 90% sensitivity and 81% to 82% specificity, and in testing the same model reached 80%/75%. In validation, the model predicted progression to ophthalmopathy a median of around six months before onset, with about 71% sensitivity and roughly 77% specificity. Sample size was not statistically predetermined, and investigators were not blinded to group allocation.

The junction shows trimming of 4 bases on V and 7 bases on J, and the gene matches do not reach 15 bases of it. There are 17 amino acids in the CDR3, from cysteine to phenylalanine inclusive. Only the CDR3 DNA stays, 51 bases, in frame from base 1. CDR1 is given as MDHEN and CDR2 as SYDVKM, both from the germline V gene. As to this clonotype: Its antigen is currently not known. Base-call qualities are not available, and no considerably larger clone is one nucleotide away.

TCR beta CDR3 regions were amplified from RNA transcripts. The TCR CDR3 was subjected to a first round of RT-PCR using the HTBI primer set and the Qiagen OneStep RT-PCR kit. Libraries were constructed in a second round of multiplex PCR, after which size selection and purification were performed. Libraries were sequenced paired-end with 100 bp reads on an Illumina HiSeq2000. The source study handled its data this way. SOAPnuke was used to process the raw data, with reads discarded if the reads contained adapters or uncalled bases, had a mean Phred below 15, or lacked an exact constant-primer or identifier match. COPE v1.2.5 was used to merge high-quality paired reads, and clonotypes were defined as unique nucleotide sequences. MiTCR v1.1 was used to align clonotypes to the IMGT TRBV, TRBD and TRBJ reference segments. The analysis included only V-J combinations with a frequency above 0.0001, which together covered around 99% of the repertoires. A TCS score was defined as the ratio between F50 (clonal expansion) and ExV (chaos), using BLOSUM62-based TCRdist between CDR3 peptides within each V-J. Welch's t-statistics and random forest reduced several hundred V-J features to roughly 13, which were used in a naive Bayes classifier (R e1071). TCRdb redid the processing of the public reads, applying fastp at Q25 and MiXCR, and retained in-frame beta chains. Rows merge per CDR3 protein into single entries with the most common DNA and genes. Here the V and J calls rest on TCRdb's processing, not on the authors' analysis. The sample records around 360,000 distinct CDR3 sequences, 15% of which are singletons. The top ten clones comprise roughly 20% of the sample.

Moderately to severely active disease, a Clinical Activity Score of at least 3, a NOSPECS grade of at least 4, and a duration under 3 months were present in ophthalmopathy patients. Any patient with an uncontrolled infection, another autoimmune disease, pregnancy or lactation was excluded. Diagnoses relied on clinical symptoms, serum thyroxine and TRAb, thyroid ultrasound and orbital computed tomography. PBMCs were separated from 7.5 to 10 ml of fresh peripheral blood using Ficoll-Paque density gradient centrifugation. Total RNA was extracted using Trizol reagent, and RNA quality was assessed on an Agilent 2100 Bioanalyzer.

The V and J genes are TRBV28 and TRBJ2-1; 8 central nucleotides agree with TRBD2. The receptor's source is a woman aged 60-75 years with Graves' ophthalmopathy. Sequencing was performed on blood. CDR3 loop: CASSSDRGRRRRNEQFF. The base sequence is TGTGCCAGCAGTTCCGATCGCGGGAGGAGGCGGAGGAATGAGCAGTTCTTC.